A selection of T cell receptor beta chains follows, all from one sample in a study of CXCR3-negative and CXCR3-positive naive CD8 T cells. TCRdb reanalyzed the 5' RACE reads and collapses them to one entry per CDR3 protein, without DNA. This listing includes 65,000 to 75,000 distinct CDR3 sequences. The sequencing input was naive CXCR3+ CD8+ T cells from blood. The receptors here all came from a human donor in good health. Some clones in this sample may be carry-over from other donors' samples. The CDR3 runs from the conserved cysteine through the conserved F or W.

V gene: TRBV7-2
J gene: TRBJ2-3
CDR3 protein: CASSSGTGSSRRADTQYF

V gene: TRBV12-3/TRBV12-4
J gene: TRBJ2-1
CDR3 protein: CASSLAGVNEQFF

V gene: TRBV29-1
J gene: TRBJ2-1
CDR3 protein: CSALGGGGDNEQFF

V gene: TRBV3-1
J gene: TRBJ2-3
CDR3 protein: CASTSGTDTQYF

V gene: TRBV6-2/TRBV6-3
J gene: TRBJ2-1
CDR3 protein: CASSYPPSPRSDEQFF

V gene: TRBV29-1
J gene: TRBJ1-5
CDR3 protein: CSVEEGGDQPQHF

V gene: TRBV29-1
J gene: TRBJ2-2
CDR3 protein: CSVVLAGQNTGELFF

V gene: TRBV6-2/TRBV6-3
J gene: TRBJ2-1
CDR3 protein: CASSTGTSGFTYNEQFF

V gene: TRBV14
J gene: TRBJ2-7
CDR3 protein: CASSQPGKNYEQYF

V gene: TRBV12-3/TRBV12-4
J gene: TRBJ2-1
CDR3 protein: CASSLPQSPNEQFF

V gene: TRBV6-2/TRBV6-3
J gene: TRBJ2-3
CDR3 protein: CASSWTPGQGTARATDTQYF

V gene: TRBV7-3
J gene: TRBJ2-7
CDR3 protein: CASSLLAGESYEQYF

V gene: TRBV5-6
J gene: TRBJ1-1
CDR3 protein: CASSFGDLEAFF

V gene: TRBV11-2
J gene: TRBJ2-5
CDR3 protein: CASSGAGTGGLQETQYF

V gene: TRBV14
J gene: TRBJ1-1
CDR3 protein: CASNQDRGGLDTEAFF

V gene: TRBV7-6
J gene: TRBJ2-1
CDR3 protein: CASSAGTGDNEQFF

V gene: TRBV7-8
J gene: TRBJ1-2
CDR3 protein: CASSFSVRGDPAGYTF

V gene: TRBV2
J gene: TRBJ2-1
CDR3 protein: CASSEVAGGLNEQFF

V gene: TRBV29-1
J gene: TRBJ1-5
CDR3 protein: CSVRTGSGDQPQHF

V gene: TRBV7-9
J gene: TRBJ2-7
CDR3 protein: CASSPSSGSVSSYEQYF

V gene: TRBV2
J gene: TRBJ2-5
CDR3 protein: CASSALFSGTGVNQETQYF

V gene: TRBV27
J gene: TRBJ2-7
CDR3 protein: CASRRGGNEQYF

V gene: TRBV4-3
J gene: TRBJ2-1
CDR3 protein: CASSQVGAGGLDEQFF

V gene: TRBV27
J gene: TRBJ2-7
CDR3 protein: CASSLLLTGEQYF

V gene: TRBV19
J gene: TRBJ1-1
CDR3 protein: CASSIFSYTEAFF

V gene: TRBV14
J gene: TRBJ2-3
CDR3 protein: CASSHPRGTSGGLTDTQYF

V gene: TRBV12-3/TRBV12-4
J gene: TRBJ2-7
CDR3 protein: CASSPGLAGGLGYEQYF

V gene: TRBV10-3
J gene: TRBJ1-2
CDR3 protein: CAISGQELDYGYTF

V gene: TRBV20-1
J gene: TRBJ1-5
CDR3 protein: CSARARTGASNQPQHF

V gene: TRBV15
J gene: TRBJ2-1
CDR3 protein: CATSRDLAGGPWNEQFF

V gene: TRBV7-8
J gene: TRBJ2-1
CDR3 protein: CASSWDRTSGGPTIVQFF

V gene: TRBV7-4
J gene: TRBJ1-5
CDR3 protein: CASSLRAQKSNQPQHF

V gene: TRBV29-1
J gene: TRBJ2-7
CDR3 protein: CSVEGGTGGFPYEQYF

V gene: TRBV11-3
J gene: TRBJ1-1
CDR3 protein: CASSLPSRPVEAFF

V gene: TRBV20-1
J gene: TRBJ2-1
CDR3 protein: CSAAEDRVNEQFF

V gene: TRBV6-4
J gene: TRBJ1-5
CDR3 protein: CASSVPVPGQGLYSNQPQHF

V gene: TRBV27
J gene: TRBJ2-3
CDR3 protein: CASSSGRGATDTQYF

V gene: TRBV6-5
J gene: TRBJ2-7
CDR3 protein: CASSYRDTPGQYF

V gene: TRBV20-1
J gene: TRBJ2-7
CDR3 protein: CSARDGAVSSYEQYF

V gene: TRBV7-9
J gene: TRBJ2-3
CDR3 protein: CASSLLRGTANTQYF

V gene: TRBV7-2
J gene: TRBJ2-1
CDR3 protein: CASSQPRDYLSGAAYNEQFF

V gene: TRBV20-1
J gene: TRBJ2-4
CDR3 protein: CSASPLDRVQNIQYF

V gene: TRBV23-1
J gene: TRBJ2-1
CDR3 protein: CASSQPNWGSGGFFSYNEQFF

V gene: TRBV7-9
J gene: TRBJ2-7
CDR3 protein: CASSPPPAEQYF